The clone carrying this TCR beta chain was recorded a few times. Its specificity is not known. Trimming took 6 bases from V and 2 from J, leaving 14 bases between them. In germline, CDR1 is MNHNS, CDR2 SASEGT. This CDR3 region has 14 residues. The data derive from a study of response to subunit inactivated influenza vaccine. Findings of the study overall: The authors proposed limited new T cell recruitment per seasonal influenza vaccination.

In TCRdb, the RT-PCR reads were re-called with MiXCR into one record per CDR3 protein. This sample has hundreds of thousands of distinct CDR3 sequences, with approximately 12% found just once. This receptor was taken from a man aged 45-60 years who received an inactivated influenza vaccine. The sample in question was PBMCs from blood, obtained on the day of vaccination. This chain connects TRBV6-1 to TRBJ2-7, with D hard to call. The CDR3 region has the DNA TGTGCCAGCAGCACAGTCCACGCTACCTACGAGCAGTACTTC. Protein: CASSTVHATYEQYF.